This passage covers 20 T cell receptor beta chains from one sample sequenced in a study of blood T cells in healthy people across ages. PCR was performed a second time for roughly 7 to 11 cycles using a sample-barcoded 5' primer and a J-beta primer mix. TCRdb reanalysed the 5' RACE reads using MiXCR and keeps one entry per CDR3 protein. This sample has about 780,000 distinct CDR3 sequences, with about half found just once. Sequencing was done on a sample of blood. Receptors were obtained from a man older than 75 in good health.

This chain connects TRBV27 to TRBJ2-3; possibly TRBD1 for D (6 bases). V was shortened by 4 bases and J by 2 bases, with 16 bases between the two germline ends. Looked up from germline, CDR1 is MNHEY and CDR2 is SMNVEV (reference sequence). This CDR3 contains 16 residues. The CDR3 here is CASSYWGRPNTDTQYF. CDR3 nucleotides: TGTGCCAGCAGTTACTGGGGGCGGCCCAACACAGATACGCAGTATTTT.

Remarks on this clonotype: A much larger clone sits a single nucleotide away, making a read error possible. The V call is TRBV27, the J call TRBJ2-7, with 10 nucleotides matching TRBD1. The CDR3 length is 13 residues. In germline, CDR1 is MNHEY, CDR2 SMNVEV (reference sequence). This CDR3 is CAGSPRTGGEQYF. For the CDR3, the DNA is TGTGCCGGCAGTCCTAGGACAGGGGGAGAGCAGTACTTC.

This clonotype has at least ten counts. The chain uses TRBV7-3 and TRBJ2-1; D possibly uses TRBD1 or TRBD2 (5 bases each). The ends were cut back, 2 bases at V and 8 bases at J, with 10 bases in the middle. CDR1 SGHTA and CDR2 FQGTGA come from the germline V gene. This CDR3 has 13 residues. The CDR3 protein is CASSLAGDHEQFF. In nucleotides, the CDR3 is TGTGCCAGCAGCTTAGCCGGGGACCATGAGCAGTTCTTC.

Here the CDR3 DNA reads TGTGCCAGCAGTGAGACAGGGCGCAATCAGCCCCAGCATTTT. Amino acids: CASSETGRNQPQHF. The J gene is TRBJ1-5, the V gene TRBV25-1, with TRBD1 matching over 7 bases. The CDR3 spans 14 residues. From germline, CDR1 is MGHDK and CDR2 SYGVNS. Trimming removed 3 bases from V and 2 bases from J; junction bases left unmatched: 1.

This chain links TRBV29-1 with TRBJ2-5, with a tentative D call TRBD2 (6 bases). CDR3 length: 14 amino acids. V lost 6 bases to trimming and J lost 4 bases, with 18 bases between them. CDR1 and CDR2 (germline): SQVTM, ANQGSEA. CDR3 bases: TGCAGCGTGGCCCCCGTGGGGGGTGGAGAGACCCAGTACTTC. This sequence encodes CSVAPVGGGETQYF.

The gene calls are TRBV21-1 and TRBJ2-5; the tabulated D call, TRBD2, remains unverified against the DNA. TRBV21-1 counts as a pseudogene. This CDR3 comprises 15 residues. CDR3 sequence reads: CASIGTSGPQETQYF. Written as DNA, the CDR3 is TGTGCCAGCATCGGGACTAGCGGGCCCCAAGAGACCCAGTACTTC.

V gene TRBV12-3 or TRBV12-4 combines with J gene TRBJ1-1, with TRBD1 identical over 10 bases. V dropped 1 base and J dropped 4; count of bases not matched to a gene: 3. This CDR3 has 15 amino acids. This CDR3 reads CASSLGGTGATEAFF. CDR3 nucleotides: TGTGCCAGCAGTTTAGGAGGGACAGGGGCCACTGAAGCTTTCTTT.

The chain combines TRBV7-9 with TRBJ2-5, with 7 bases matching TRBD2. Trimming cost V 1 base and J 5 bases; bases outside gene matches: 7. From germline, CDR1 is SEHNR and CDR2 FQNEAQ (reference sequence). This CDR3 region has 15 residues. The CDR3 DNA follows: TGTGCCAGCAGCTTAGACGGCGGGAGTACGGAGACCCAGTACTTC. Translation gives CASSLDGGSTETQYF.

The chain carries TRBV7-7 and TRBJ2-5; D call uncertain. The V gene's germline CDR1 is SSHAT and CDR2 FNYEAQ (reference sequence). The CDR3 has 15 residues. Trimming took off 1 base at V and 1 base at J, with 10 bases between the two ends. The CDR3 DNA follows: TGTGCCAGCAGCTTAGGTCTGCACCGCCAAGAGACCCAGTACTTC. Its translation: CASSLGLHRQETQYF.

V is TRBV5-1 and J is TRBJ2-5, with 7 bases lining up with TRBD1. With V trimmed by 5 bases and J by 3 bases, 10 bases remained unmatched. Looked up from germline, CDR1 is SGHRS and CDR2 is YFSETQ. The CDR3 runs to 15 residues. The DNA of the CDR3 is TGCGCCAGCAGTCGGACCGGGACAGAAGAAGAGACCCAGTACTTC. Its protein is CASSRTGTEEETQYF.

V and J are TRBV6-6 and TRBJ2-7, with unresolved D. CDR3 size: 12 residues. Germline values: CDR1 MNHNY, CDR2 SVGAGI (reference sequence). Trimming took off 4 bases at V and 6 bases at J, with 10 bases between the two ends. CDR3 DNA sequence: TGTGCCAGCAGTTCCTTGAGGTGCGAGCAGTACTTC. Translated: CASSSLRCEQYF.

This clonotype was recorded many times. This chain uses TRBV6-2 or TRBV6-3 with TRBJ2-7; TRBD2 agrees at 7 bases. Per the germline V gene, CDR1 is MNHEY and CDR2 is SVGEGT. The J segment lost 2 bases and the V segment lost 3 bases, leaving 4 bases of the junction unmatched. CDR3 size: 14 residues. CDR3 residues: CASSYTSDTYEQYF. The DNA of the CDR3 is TGTGCCAGCAGTTATACTAGCGACACCTACGAGCAGTACTTC.

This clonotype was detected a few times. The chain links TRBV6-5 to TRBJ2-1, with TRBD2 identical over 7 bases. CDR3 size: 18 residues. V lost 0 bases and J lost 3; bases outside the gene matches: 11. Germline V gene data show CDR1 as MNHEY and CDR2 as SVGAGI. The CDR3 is CASSYSLASGNFYNEQFF. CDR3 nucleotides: TGTGCCAGCAGTTACTCTCTCGCTAGCGGCAACTTCTACAATGAGCAGTTCTTC.

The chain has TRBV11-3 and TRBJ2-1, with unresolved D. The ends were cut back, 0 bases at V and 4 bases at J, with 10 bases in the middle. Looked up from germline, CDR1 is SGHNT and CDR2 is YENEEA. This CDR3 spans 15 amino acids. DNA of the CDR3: TGTGCCAGCAGCTTAGATCTGCGGAAATACAATGAGCAGTTCTTC. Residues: CASSLDLRKYNEQFF.

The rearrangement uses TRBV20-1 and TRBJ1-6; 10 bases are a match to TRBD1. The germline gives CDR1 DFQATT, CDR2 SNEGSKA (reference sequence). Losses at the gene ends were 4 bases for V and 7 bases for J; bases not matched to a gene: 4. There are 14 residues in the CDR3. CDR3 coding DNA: TGCAGTGCTATCCCGGGACAGGGGAATTCACCCCTCCACTTT. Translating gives CSAIPGQGNSPLHF.

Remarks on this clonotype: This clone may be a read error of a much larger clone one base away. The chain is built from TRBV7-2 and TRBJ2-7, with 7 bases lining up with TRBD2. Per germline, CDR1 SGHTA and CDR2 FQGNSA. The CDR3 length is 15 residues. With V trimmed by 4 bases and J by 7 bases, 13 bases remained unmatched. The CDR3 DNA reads TGTGCCAGCAGCTCTAGCGGAGGGATTCAGCATGAGCAGTACTTC. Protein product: CASSSSGGIQHEQYF.

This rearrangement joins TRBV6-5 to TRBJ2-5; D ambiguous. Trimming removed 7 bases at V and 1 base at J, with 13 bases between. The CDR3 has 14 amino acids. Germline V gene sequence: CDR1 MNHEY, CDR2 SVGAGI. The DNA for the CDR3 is TGTGCCAGCACCGCTGGGGATCCCCAAGAGACCCAGTACTTC. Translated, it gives CASTAGDPQETQYF.

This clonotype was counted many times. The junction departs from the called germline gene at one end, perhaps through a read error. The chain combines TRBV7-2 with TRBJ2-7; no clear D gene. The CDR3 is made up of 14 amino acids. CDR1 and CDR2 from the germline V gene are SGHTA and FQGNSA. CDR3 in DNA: TGCGCCAGCAGCCAAGACCCTAGTACCTACGAGCAGTACTTC. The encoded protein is CASSQDPSTYEQYF.

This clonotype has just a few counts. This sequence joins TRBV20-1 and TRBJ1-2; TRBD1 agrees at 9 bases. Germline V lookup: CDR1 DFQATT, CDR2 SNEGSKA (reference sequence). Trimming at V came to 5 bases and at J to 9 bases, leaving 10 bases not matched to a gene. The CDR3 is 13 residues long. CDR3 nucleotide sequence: TGCAGTGCTCCACCCGGGGACAGGGATAGCTACACCTTC. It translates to CSAPPGDRDSYTF.

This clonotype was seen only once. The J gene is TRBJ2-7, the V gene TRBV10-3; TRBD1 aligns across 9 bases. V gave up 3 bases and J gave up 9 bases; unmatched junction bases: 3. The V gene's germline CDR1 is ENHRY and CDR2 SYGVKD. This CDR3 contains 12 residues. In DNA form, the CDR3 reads TGTGCCATCAGTGACACAGGGGGCGGGCAGTACTTC. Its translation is CAISDTGGGQYF.